The rows below give T cell receptor beta chains drawn from one sample of a study of CD8 T cells in ankylosing spondylitis. TCRdb reanalysed the 5' RACE reads using MiXCR and keeps one entry per CDR3 protein. Among some 290,000 distinct CDR3 sequences listed, about 20% were seen once. The sequenced material came from blood, either unsorted or a sorted T cell fraction (not recorded which). The receptors were sampled from a male donor with ankylosing spondylitis or in good health (not recorded which). Both conserved end residues are part of each CDR3. A D gene is named only where the DNA matches it firmly. Not every row has a clone size; where given, it reads once, few, many or a size class.

CDR3 protein: CSASGGGMEKLFF; CDR3 DNA: TGCAGTGCTAGTGGGGGCGGTATGGAAAAACTGTTTTTT; D gene: .; clone size: .; J gene: TRBJ1-4; V gene: TRBV20-1
CDR3 protein: CASSLLGGTTDTQYF; CDR3 DNA: TGTGCCAGCAGCCTCCTGGGAGGGACTACAGATACGCAGTATTTT; D gene: TRBD2; clone size: many; J gene: TRBJ2-3; V gene: TRBV3-1
CDR3 protein: CASSFGLAGGRIYNEQFF; CDR3 DNA: TGTGCCAGCAGTTTTGGACTAGCGGGAGGGCGAATATACAATGAGCAGTTCTTC; D gene: TRBD2; clone size: few; J gene: TRBJ2-1; V gene: TRBV27
CDR3 protein: CSATTSGAYNEQFF; CDR3 DNA: TGCAGTGCTACGACTAGCGGGGCCTACAATGAGCAGTTCTTC; D gene: TRBD2; clone size: .; J gene: TRBJ2-1; V gene: TRBV20-1
CDR3 protein: CAIKEGDMTYNEQFF; CDR3 DNA: TGTGCCATCAAGGAGGGGGACATGACATACAATGAGCAGTTCTTC; D gene: .; clone size: few; J gene: TRBJ2-1; V gene: TRBV10-3
CDR3 protein: CASRGDSPYGYTF; CDR3 DNA: TGTGCCAGCAGGGGGGACAGTCCCTATGGCTACACCTTC; D gene: TRBD1; clone size: few; J gene: TRBJ1-2; V gene: TRBV2
CDR3 protein: CASSLRGFDMNTEAFF; CDR3 DNA: TGCGCCAGCAGCTTGCGGGGTTTCGACATGAACACTGAAGCTTTCTTT; D gene: .; clone size: .; J gene: TRBJ1-1; V gene: TRBV5-1
CDR3 protein: CSARGGTSGPQHF; CDR3 DNA: TGCAGTGCTAGAGGTGGAACCTCCGGACCCCAGCATTTT; D gene: .; clone size: many; J gene: TRBJ1-5; V gene: TRBV20-1
CDR3 protein: CASSQVPGSLVTDTQYF; CDR3 DNA: TGTGCCAGCAGCCAAGTGCCCGGAAGCTTAGTAACAGATACGCAGTATTTT; D gene: .; clone size: .; J gene: TRBJ2-3; V gene: TRBV3-1
CDR3 protein: CAIRGQGTYNEQFF; CDR3 DNA: TGTGCCATCAGGGGACAGGGAACCTACAATGAGCAGTTCTTC; D gene: TRBD1; clone size: many; J gene: TRBJ2-1; V gene: TRBV10-3
CDR3 protein: CASSLRASEYNEQFF; CDR3 DNA: TGTGCCAGCAGCTTACGGGCTAGCGAATACAATGAGCAGTTCTTC; D gene: .; clone size: few; J gene: TRBJ2-1; V gene: TRBV7-2
CDR3 protein: CASSQVSGVIF; CDR3 DNA: TGTGCCAGCAGCCAAGTTTCAGGGGTGATCTTC; D gene: .; clone size: .; J gene: TRBJ2-1; V gene: TRBV3-1
CDR3 protein: CSASRGQQDQPQHF; CDR3 DNA: TGCAGTGCTAGTAGGGGACAACAGGATCAGCCCCAGCATTTT; D gene: .; clone size: .; J gene: TRBJ1-5; V gene: TRBV20-1
CDR3 protein: CASSELGQRKATNEKLFF; CDR3 DNA: TGTGCCAGCAGTGAACTGGGGCAGCGGAAGGCAACTAATGAAAAACTGTTTTTT; D gene: .; clone size: few; J gene: TRBJ1-4; V gene: TRBV6-1
CDR3 protein: CAISESGGMNTEAFF; CDR3 DNA: TGTGCCATCAGTGAGTCTGGGGGGATGAACACTGAAGCTTTCTTT; D gene: .; clone size: .; J gene: TRBJ1-1; V gene: TRBV10-3
CDR3 protein: CATSQGRIYNEQFF; CDR3 DNA: TGTGCCACCAGCCAGGGGCGGATTTACAATGAGCAGTTCTTC; D gene: .; clone size: few; J gene: TRBJ2-1; V gene: TRBV24-1
CDR3 protein: CASSLFGAGLTGGEKLFF; CDR3 DNA: TGTGCCAGCAGTTTATTTGGGGCAGGCCTTACCGGGGGTGAAAAACTGTTTTTT; D gene: .; clone size: few; J gene: TRBJ1-4; V gene: TRBV27
CDR3 protein: CASTWTGVTGELFF; CDR3 DNA: TGCGCCAGCACATGGACAGGGGTGACCGGGGAGCTGTTTTTT; D gene: TRBD1; clone size: few; J gene: TRBJ2-2; V gene: TRBV5-1
CDR3 protein: CASSLVSVVGQETQYF; CDR3 DNA: TGTGCCAGCAGTTTGGTCTCGGTTGTGGGCCAAGAGACCCAGTACTTC; D gene: .; clone size: many; J gene: TRBJ2-5; V gene: TRBV12-3/TRBV12-4
CDR3 protein: CSVQGSTGELFF; CDR3 DNA: TGCAGCGTACAGGGGAGCACCGGGGAGCTGTTTTTT; D gene: TRBD1; clone size: few; J gene: TRBJ2-2; V gene: TRBV29-1
CDR3 protein: CASSSGLERTGELFF; CDR3 DNA: TGTGCCAGCAGCTCGGGACTAGAAAGAACCGGGGAGCTGTTTTTT; D gene: TRBD2; clone size: .; J gene: TRBJ2-2; V gene: TRBV5-4
CDR3 protein: CSARRTGLNQPQHF; CDR3 DNA: TGCAGTGCTAGAAGGACAGGTTTAAATCAGCCCCAGCATTTT; D gene: TRBD1; clone size: .; J gene: TRBJ1-5; V gene: TRBV20-1
CDR3 protein: CASSLAAGPDTQYF; CDR3 DNA: TGTGCCAGCAGTTTGGCGGCGGGGCCAGATACGCAGTATTTT; D gene: .; clone size: .; J gene: TRBJ2-3; V gene: TRBV12-3/TRBV12-4
CDR3 protein: CASSDDGQGAGYGYTF; CDR3 DNA: TGCGCCAGCAGCGATGACGGACAGGGGGCTGGCTATGGCTACACCTTC; D gene: TRBD1; clone size: few; J gene: TRBJ1-2; V gene: TRBV5-1
CDR3 protein: CASSLYGNSNQPQHF; CDR3 DNA: TGTGCCAGCAGCTTGTATGGGAATAGCAATCAGCCCCAGCATTTT; D gene: .; clone size: .; J gene: TRBJ1-5; V gene: TRBV5-8
CDR3 protein: CASSPAGNTIYF; CDR3 DNA: TGCGCCAGCAGCCCCGCCGGGAACACCATATATTTT; D gene: .; clone size: many; J gene: TRBJ1-3; V gene: TRBV5-1
CDR3 protein: CSVVQGLSGNTIYF; CDR3 DNA: TGCAGCGTCGTCCAAGGTCTCTCTGGAAACACCATATATTTT; D gene: .; clone size: .; J gene: TRBJ1-3; V gene: TRBV29-1
CDR3 protein: CASSSRRDRGSGANVLTF; CDR3 DNA: TGCGCCAGCAGCAGTAGACGGGACAGGGGGTCTGGGGCCAACGTCCTGACTTTC; D gene: TRBD1; clone size: .; J gene: TRBJ2-6; V gene: TRBV5-1
CDR3 protein: CASSLAGENTGELFF; CDR3 DNA: TGTGCCAGCAGTCTAGCGGGGGAAAACACCGGGGAGCTGTTTTTT; D gene: TRBD2; clone size: .; J gene: TRBJ2-2; V gene: TRBV12-3/TRBV12-4
CDR3 protein: CSVRGLSGNTIYF; CDR3 DNA: TGCAGCGTTCGGGGGTTGTCTGGAAACACCATATATTTT; D gene: .; clone size: few; J gene: TRBJ1-3; V gene: TRBV29-1
CDR3 protein: CASSARTGTNEKLFF; CDR3 DNA: TGTGCCAGCAGCGCCCGGACAGGGACGAATGAAAAACTGTTTTTT; D gene: TRBD1; clone size: few; J gene: TRBJ1-4; V gene: TRBV9
CDR3 protein: CASSPLATDTQYF; CDR3 DNA: TGCGCCAGCAGCCCCTTGGCCACAGATACGCAGTATTTT; D gene: .; clone size: few; J gene: TRBJ2-3; V gene: TRBV5-1
CDR3 protein: CASTVGHQTGELFF; CDR3 DNA: TGTGCCAGCACAGTGGGACACCAGACCGGGGAGCTGTTTTTT; D gene: .; clone size: many; J gene: TRBJ2-2; V gene: TRBV12-3/TRBV12-4
CDR3 protein: CSANPTGDTQYF; CDR3 DNA: TGCAGTGCTAACCCGACAGGAGATACGCAGTATTTT; D gene: .; clone size: few; J gene: TRBJ2-3; V gene: TRBV20-1
CDR3 protein: CSARDGARGATDTQYF; CDR3 DNA: TGCAGTGCTAGAGATGGGGCCCGGGGGGCAACAGATACGCAGTATTTT; D gene: .; clone size: few; J gene: TRBJ2-3; V gene: TRBV20-1
CDR3 protein: CASSPRTGDFANTEAFF; CDR3 DNA: TGTGCCAGCAGTCCACGGACAGGGGACTTTGCGAACACTGAAGCTTTCTTT; D gene: TRBD1; clone size: .; J gene: TRBJ1-1; V gene: TRBV12-3/TRBV12-4
CDR3 protein: CASSLASDSQPQHF; CDR3 DNA: TGTGCCAGCAGCTTAGCATCGGACAGTCAGCCCCAGCATTTT; D gene: .; clone size: .; J gene: TRBJ1-5; V gene: TRBV7-2
CDR3 protein: CASSLPDEKLFF; CDR3 DNA: TGTGCCAGCAGCTTACCCGATGAAAAACTGTTTTTT; D gene: .; clone size: .; J gene: TRBJ1-4; V gene: TRBV7-9
CDR3 protein: CASSLLAGQETQYF; CDR3 DNA: TGCGCCAGCAGCTTGCTAGCGGGACAAGAGACCCAGTACTTC; D gene: TRBD2; clone size: many; J gene: TRBJ2-5; V gene: TRBV5-1
CDR3 protein: CSVGMGSGANVLTF; CDR3 DNA: TGCAGCGTTGGGATGGGGTCTGGGGCCAACGTCCTGACTTTC; D gene: .; clone size: many; J gene: TRBJ2-6; V gene: TRBV29-1
CDR3 protein: CASSWDPGSTEAFF; CDR3 DNA: TGTGCCAGCAGTTGGGATCCGGGGAGCACTGAAGCTTTCTTT; D gene: .; clone size: .; J gene: TRBJ1-1; V gene: TRBV12-3/TRBV12-4
CDR3 protein: CASSLAGGRLSGELFF; CDR3 DNA: TGCGCCAGCAGCTTGGCGGGCGGTCGCCTGTCCGGGGAGCTGTTTTTT; D gene: .; clone size: many; J gene: TRBJ2-2; V gene: TRBV5-1
CDR3 protein: CASSRDSQEKLFF; CDR3 DNA: TGCGCCAGCAGCCGGGACAGTCAAGAAAAACTGTTTTTT; D gene: TRBD1; clone size: .; J gene: TRBJ1-4; V gene: TRBV5-1
CDR3 protein: CASSLSFGGSGYTF; CDR3 DNA: TGTGCCAGCAGTTTATCTTTTGGGGGGAGTGGCTACACCTTC; D gene: .; clone size: .; J gene: TRBJ1-2; V gene: TRBV28
CDR3 protein: CASSQDVAMNTEAFF; CDR3 DNA: TGCGCCAGCAGCCAAGATGTCGCCATGAACACTGAAGCTTTCTTT; D gene: .; clone size: .; J gene: TRBJ1-1; V gene: TRBV4-1
CDR3 protein: CASSPGTGPRTQYF; CDR3 DNA: TGTGCCAGCAGCCCAGGGACAGGACCAAGGACCCAGTACTTC; D gene: TRBD1; clone size: .; J gene: TRBJ2-5; V gene: TRBV7-3
CDR3 protein: CASSLRPGWTNTEAFF; CDR3 DNA: TGTGCCAGCAGCTTAAGGCCAGGGTGGACGAACACTGAAGCTTTCTTT; D gene: .; clone size: few; J gene: TRBJ1-1; V gene: TRBV7-3